A single sample is the source of the 29 T cell receptor beta chains below, sequenced in a study of T cell changes during pregnancy in multiple sclerosis. TCRdb's copy holds only in-frame clones and misses some; the assay was immunoSEQ multiplex PCR. The repertoire holds about 92,000 clones, with about 92% as singletons. This specimen consisted of peripheral blood, obtained in the first trimester of pregnancy. Receptors originate from a female donor with multiple sclerosis, enrolled in a pregnancy study.

V usage is TRBV19 and J usage is TRBJ2-7, with D possibly matching TRBD1 (5 bases). Germline CDR1 is LNHDA and CDR2 is SQIVND (reference sequence). The CDR3 is 15 amino acids. Trimming took off 7 bases at V and 0 bases at J, with 16 bases between the two ends. CDR3 in amino acids: CASIPEDTYSYEQYF. The CDR3 region has the DNA TGTGCCAGTATCCCCGAGGACACTTACTCCTACGAGCAGTACTTC.

This clone was detected once. The V and J genes are TRBV6-5 and TRBJ2-7; a weak D match, TRBD2 (5 bases). Germline loops: CDR1 MNHEY, CDR2 SVGAGI. There are 14 residues in the CDR3. Trimming left V 2 bases short and J 4 bases short, with 12 bases between. CDR3 bases: TGTGCCAGCAGTTACGGCGGCTCGGGGTACGAGCAGTACTTC. Amino acids: CASSYGGSGYEQYF.

The CDR3 sequence: CASSFTGGRADTQYF. CDR3 sequence (DNA): TGTGCCAGCAGCTTCACAGGAGGGAGGGCAGATACGCAGTATTTT. The chain links TRBV5-4 to TRBJ2-3; 7 bases are a match to TRBD2. The germline CDR1 and CDR2 sequences are SGHNT and YYREEE (reference sequence). Trimming took 2 bases from V and 4 from J; bases not matched to a gene: 7. This CDR3 contains 15 residues.

The J gene is TRBJ1-4, the V gene TRBV10-3, with no clear D. Trimming took off 3 bases at V and 4 bases at J, with 12 bases between the two ends. CDR1 is ENHRY, CDR2 SYGVKD, per germline. The CDR3 loop spans 15 amino acids. The CDR3: CAISDVQSLNEKLFF. CDR3 nucleotide sequence: TGTGCCATCAGTGACGTACAGAGCCTTAATGAAAAACTGTTTTTT.

V and J are TRBV25-1 and TRBJ2-6; D possibly corresponds to TRBD1 (6 bases). The CDR3 length is 17 residues. Germline V gene sequence: CDR1 MGHDK, CDR2 SYGVNS. The V and J ends lost 4 bases and 4 bases respectively, with 17 bases between them. This CDR3 is CASSAQQGVKGANVLTF. DNA of the CDR3: TGTGCCAGCAGTGCCCAACAGGGAGTGAAAGGGGCCAACGTCCTGACTTTC.

This chain joins TRBV29-1 and TRBJ1-2; D perhaps matches TRBD1 (6 bases). The CDR3 totals 12 residues. V lost 5 bases and J lost 5, with 12 bases in between. Germline loops: CDR1 SQVTM, CDR2 ANQGSEA. The CDR3 reads CSVRTAEYGYTF. As DNA, the CDR3 is TGCAGCGTTCGGACAGCCGAATATGGCTACACCTTC.

The chain links TRBV5-1 to TRBJ2-3; 7 nucleotides align to TRBD2. The CDR3 has 16 residues. CDR1 SGHRS and CDR2 YFSETQ come from the germline V gene. The V and J ends lost 4 bases and 2 bases, in that order; junction bases with no gene match: 10. Here the CDR3 DNA reads TGCGCCAGCAGCGCGGGAGAGTCCCCCACCACAGATACGCAGTATTTT. It yields the protein CASSAGESPTTDTQYF.

For this clone: One junction end disagrees with the germline gene, perhaps due to a read error. In nucleotides, the CDR3 is TGTGCCAGCAACCCTCACGGAATGGGTAGCGCGAGCTACGGGCAGTACTTC. Translated: CASNPHGMGSASYGQYF. The V gene is TRBV11-2, the J gene TRBJ2-7; D is possibly TRBD2 (5 bases). Germline-derived CDR1 and CDR2 are SGHAT and FQNNGV. The CDR3 is 17 amino acids.

In DNA, the CDR3 is TGTGCCAGCAGCCCTGGGCAACCAGTCCCGAATGAAAAACTGTTTTTT. Its translation is CASSPGQPVPNEKLFF. This chain joins TRBV11-2 and TRBJ1-4, with no clear D. CDR3 length: 16 residues. The germline CDR1 and CDR2 sequences are SGHAT and FQNNGV. Trimming removed 5 bases from V and 5 bases from J, with 18 bases in between.

The chain is built from TRBV19 and TRBJ1-1; D is possibly TRBD1 (5 bases). With 1 base removed from V and 5 bases from J, the gap between germline ends came to 11 bases. CDR1 is LNHDA, CDR2 SQIVND, per germline (reference sequence). The CDR3 runs 14 residues. Here the CDR3 reads CASSIGSGYTEAFF. CDR3 nucleotides: TGTGCCAGTAGTATAGGGTCAGGGTATACTGAAGCTTTCTTT.

This clone is deemed medium-sized. V usage is TRBV2 and J usage is TRBJ2-2, with D maybe TRBD1 (5 bases). V was clipped by 5 bases and J by 6 bases, with 16 bases between them. The CDR3 is made up of 15 amino acids. Germline V gives CDR1 SNHLY, CDR2 FYNNEI. For the CDR3, the DNA is TGTGCCAGCAGTATGGGCAGGGTGAATGCCGGGGAGCTGTTTTTT. It specifies CASSMGRVNAGELFF.

This sequence joins TRBV7-9 and TRBJ1-2; 10 bases are shared with TRBD1. This CDR3 spans 15 amino acids. The V gene's germline CDR1 is SEHNR and CDR2 FQNEAQ (reference sequence). J lost 8 bases, V lost 6 bases, and 12 bases had no gene match. This CDR3 reads CASSFTSGTGEGYTF. DNA of the CDR3: TGTGCCAGCAGTTTCACTTCCGGGACAGGGGAAGGCTACACCTTC. The variable domain in full, completed from reference TRBV7-9 and TRBJ1-2, reads DTGVSQNPRHKITKRGQNVTFRCDPISEHNRLYWYRQTLGQGPEFLTYFQNEAQLEKSRLLSDRFSAERPKGSFSTLEIQRTEQGDSAMYLCASSFTSGTGEGYTFGSGTRLTVV.

This clone was seen a single time. CDR3 protein: CASSTGQPNQPQHF. The CDR3 nucleotides read TGTGCCAGCAGCACGGGACAGCCCAATCAGCCCCAGCATTTT. The chain uses TRBV11-2 and TRBJ1-5; 7 bases map to TRBD1. The CDR3 is 14 residues long. The ends lost 5 bases at V and 3 bases at J; junction bases unmatched: 4. The germline V gene encodes CDR1 SGHAT and CDR2 FQNNGV. Full variable domain (remainder filled in from reference TRBV11-2 and TRBJ1-5): EAGVAQSPRYKIIEKRQSVAFWCNPISGHATLYWYQQILGQGPKLLIQFQNNGVVDDSQLPKDRFSAERLKGVDSTLKIQPAKLEDSAVYLCASSTGQPNQPQHFGDGTRLSIL.

This CDR3 reads CASSGKLAGVADTQYF. The CDR3 DNA reads as TGCGCCAGCAGCGGGAAACTAGCGGGAGTAGCAGATACGCAGTATTTT. The V call is TRBV5-1, the J call TRBJ2-3, with 11 bases identical to TRBD2. The germline V gene encodes CDR1 SGHRS and CDR2 YFSETQ. With V trimmed by 4 bases and J by 4 bases, 8 bases remained unmatched. The CDR3 totals 16 residues. The full variable domain, in which reference TRBV5-1 and TRBJ2-3 provide the parts outside the CDR3, is KAGVTQTPRYLIKTRGQQVTLSCSPISGHRSVSWYQQTPGQGLQFLFEYFSETQRNKGNFPGRFSGRQFSNSRSEMNVSTLELGDSALYLCASSGKLAGVADTQYFGPGTRLTVL.

This chain uses TRBV6-1 with TRBJ1-2; D is possibly TRBD1 (6 bases). V was cut by 6 bases and J by 7 bases, with 21 bases left in between. The CDR3 is made up of 15 amino acids. Germline assignment: CDR1 MNHNS and CDR2 SASEGT. CDR3 protein: CASRVTGSLRGGYTF. CDR3 bases: TGTGCCAGCAGAGTGACAGGCTCACTCAGGGGTGGCTACACCTTC.

The chain joins TRBV4-3 to TRBJ2-1; 11 bases fit TRBD1. The V segment lost 1 base and the J segment 5 bases; nucleotides outside the gene matches: 10. Germline V lookup: CDR1 LGHNA, CDR2 YSLEER. The CDR3 consists of 18 residues. CDR3 in amino acids: CASSQVVQGTGGHNEQFF. The CDR3 DNA sequence: TGCGCCAGCAGCCAAGTGGTACAAGGGACAGGGGGACACAATGAGCAGTTCTTC.

CDR3 loop: CASSREVGELFF. The CDR3 DNA sequence: TGTGCCAGCAGCCGTGAGGTCGGGGAGCTGTTTTTT. The genes are TRBV5-4 and TRBJ2-2; D not resolved. The germline CDR1 and CDR2 sequences are SGHNT and YYREEE (reference sequence). The CDR3 sequence is 12 residues long. The V gene lost 4 bases and the J gene lost 7 bases, with 8 bases spanning the gap.

The rearrangement links TRBV9 to TRBJ2-3, with TRBD1 matching 7 bases. This CDR3 is 15 amino acids long. The germline V gene has CDR1 SGDLS and CDR2 YYNGEE. With V trimmed by 0 bases and J by 6 bases, 7 bases remained unmatched. CDR3: CASSVEGARRDTQYF. CDR3 nucleotides: TGTGCCAGCAGCGTAGAGGGGGCACGCAGGGATACGCAGTATTTT. Based on the CDR3 plus reference TRBV9 and TRBJ2-3, the full variable domain is DSGVTQTPKHLITATGQRVTLRCSPRSGDLSVYWYQQSLDQGLQFLIQYYNGEERAKGNILERFSAQQFPDLHSELNLSSLELGDSALYFCASSVEGARRDTQYFGPGTRLTVL.

This clone was found a few times. The gene calls are TRBV9 and TRBJ1-2, with a possible D match to TRBD1 (6 bases). CDR3 length equals 12 residues. Germline CDR1 is SGDLS and CDR2 is YYNGEE. V lost 3 bases to trimming and J lost 4 bases, with 7 bases between them. In DNA, the CDR3 is TGTGCCAGCAGCGACAGGGTCTATGGCTACACCTTC. Residues: CASSDRVYGYTF. Full variable domain (rest looked up from reference TRBV9 and TRBJ1-2): DSGVTQTPKHLITATGQRVTLRCSPRSGDLSVYWYQQSLDQGLQFLIQYYNGEERAKGNILERFSAQQFPDLHSELNLSSLELGDSALYFCASSDRVYGYTFGSGTRLTVV.

This chain links TRBV5-1 with TRBJ1-2; possible D gene TRBD1, 5 bases. The CDR3 consists of 13 residues. V was pared by 2 bases and J by 3 bases, with 8 bases between. From germline, CDR1 is SGHRS and CDR2 YFSETQ. The DNA for the CDR3 is TGCGCCAGCAGCTTTCAGACAGACTATGGCTACACCTTC. Its translation is CASSFQTDYGYTF.

The rearrangement links TRBV19 to TRBJ1-5; D might be TRBD1 (6 bases). Trimming shortened V by 5 bases and J by 8 bases, and 19 bases separated the two germline ends. Germline CDR1 reads LNHDA; CDR2 reads SQIVND (reference sequence). CDR3 length equals 15 residues. The CDR3 sequence: CASSFRGFIDEPQHF. In DNA, the CDR3 is TGTGCCAGTAGTTTCAGGGGATTCATCGACGAGCCCCAGCATTTT.

This chain connects TRBV6-1 to TRBJ1-3; 9 bases line up with TRBD1. The CDR3 is 19 residues long. The V and J ends lost 4 bases and 4 bases, in that order; junction bases with no gene match: 17. The germline gives CDR1 MNHNS, CDR2 SASEGT. Here the CDR3 reads CASSVSTGTGRTPGNTIYF. The CDR3 DNA reads TGTGCCAGCAGTGTCTCAACCGGGACAGGGAGAACGCCCGGAAACACCATATATTTT.

The chain combines TRBV9 with TRBJ1-1; 10 bases align to TRBD1. J lost 6 bases, V lost 3 bases, and 8 bases had no gene match. The germline V gene encodes CDR1 SGDLS and CDR2 YYNGEE. This CDR3 region has 15 residues. CDR3: CASSAGDRGSSEAFF. The CDR3 region has the DNA TGTGCCAGCAGCGCGGGGGACAGGGGAAGTTCTGAAGCTTTCTTT. The complete variable domain, with remaining parts taken from reference TRBV9 and TRBJ1-1, reads DSGVTQTPKHLITATGQRVTLRCSPRSGDLSVYWYQQSLDQGLQFLIQYYNGEERAKGNILERFSAQQFPDLHSELNLSSLELGDSALYFCASSAGDRGSSEAFFGQGTRLTVV.

The V gene is TRBV7-9, the J gene TRBJ2-3; 7 positions match TRBD2. J gave up 4 bases and V 2 bases, and 3 bases lay outside the gene matches. This CDR3 contains 14 residues. Germline V gene sequence: CDR1 SEHNR, CDR2 FQNEAQ (reference sequence). The chain's CDR3 is CASSLTGGADTQYF. Here the CDR3 DNA reads TGTGCCAGCAGCTTAACGGGAGGCGCAGATACGCAGTATTTT. The entire variable domain, with the rest obtained from reference TRBV7-9 and TRBJ2-3, is as follows: DTGVSQNPRHKITKRGQNVTFRCDPISEHNRLYWYRQTLGQGPEFLTYFQNEAQLEKSRLLSDRFSAERPKGSFSTLEIQRTEQGDSAMYLCASSLTGGADTQYFGPGTRLTVL.

CDR3 DNA: TGTGCCAGCAGCTTACCAGGGTTAGGCTACACCTTC. Translating it yields CASSLPGLGYTF. This sequence joins TRBV13 and TRBJ1-2; D perhaps matches TRBD1 (5 bases). The CDR3 length is 12 residues. Germline V gene lookup returns CDR1 PRHDT and CDR2 FYEKMQ (reference sequence). The V gene lost 2 bases and the J gene lost 8 bases, with 9 bases spanning the gap.

This clone is a singleton in its sample. The chain is built from TRBV5-1 and TRBJ1-4; 7 nucleotides match TRBD1. The CDR3 extends over 15 amino acids. Trimming cost V 1 base and J 8 bases; bases outside gene matches: 8. CDR1 is SGHRS and CDR2 is YFSETQ in the germline V gene. CDR3 sequence reads: CASSLTGQEGEKLFF. In DNA form, the CDR3 reads TGCGCCAGCAGCTTGACCGGACAGGAGGGGGAAAAACTGTTTTTT.

The CDR3 here is CASSLDGARPKAFF. In nucleotides, the CDR3 is TGTGCCAGCAGCTTAGATGGAGCGAGACCTAAAGCTTTCTTT. The chain joins TRBV11-2 to TRBJ1-1; D not certain. Germline V CDR1 and CDR2: SGHAT, FQNNGV. The CDR3 sequence is 14 residues long. Trimming shortened V by 0 bases and J by 9 bases, and 14 bases separated the two germline ends.

The chain recombines TRBV19 with TRBJ1-1, with D possibly TRBD1 on 6 matching bases. Trimming left V 6 bases short and J 5 bases short, with 13 bases between. Germline CDR1 is LNHDA and CDR2 is SQIVND (reference sequence). The CDR3 is made up of 13 amino acids. The CDR3 nucleotides are TGTGCCAGTAGATGGGGGGGGACAACTGAAGCTTTCTTT. This encodes CASRWGGTTEAFF. Full variable domain (outside the CDR3, taken from reference TRBV19 and TRBJ1-1): DGGITQSPKYLFRKEGQNVTLSCEQNLNHDAMYWYRQDPGQGLRLIYYSQIVNDFQKGDIAEGYSVSREKKESFPLTVTSAQKNPTAFYLCASRWGGTTEAFFGQGTRLTVV.

The CDR3 protein is CASSLIYRGANTEAFF. In nucleotides, the CDR3 is TGTGCCAGCAGTTTAATTTATCGGGGGGCTAACACTGAAGCTTTCTTT. The V call is TRBV27, the J call TRBJ1-1, with a tentative D call TRBD1 (6 bases). CDR1 and CDR2 from the germline V gene are MNHEY and SMNVEV (reference sequence). Trimming removed 2 bases from V and 2 bases from J, with 15 bases in between. The CDR3 is 16 residues long.